Described below is a single T cell receptor beta chain sequence and its context. Clones were read by immunoSEQ multiplex PCR, and TCRdb kept only the in-frame ones, dropping some. Of fewer than 150,000 clones listed, 84% were seen once; the top ten hold 8% to 10%. The trim removed 2 bases at V and 2 bases at J, leaving 5 bases unmatched. This CDR3 spans 16 amino acids. Germline CDR1 MGHDK, CDR2 SYGVNS. This entry belongs to a study of blood T cell repertoires in COVID-19. Turning to the study itself: Samples representing acute and convalescent COVID-19 were sourced from the United States, Italy and Spain. The analysed material was cDNA or gDNA that came from T cells, B-cell-depleted T cells, or PBMCs.

This TCR was sampled from a woman at least 80 years old in a cohort sampled during active or convalescent COVID-19. Sample: peripheral blood. The chain employs TRBV25-1 and TRBJ2-1; 8 bases map to TRBD2. CDR3 sequence reads: CASSEPTAGAYNEQFF. CDR3 DNA: TGTGCCAGCAGTGAACCAACAGCGGGGGCCTACAATGAGCAGTTCTTC.